Listed below are T cell receptor beta chains from one sample, sequenced in a study of blood T cells in healthy people across ages. TCRdb recomputed calls from the 5' RACE reads with MiXCR, one row per CDR3 protein. The sample yields about 540,000 distinct CDR3 sequences, about 24% seen once. The same sample was also studied in work on T cells of mothers and their children.

Input material: blood. The receptor source for this set is a boy younger than 18 in good health. CDR3s include the opening cysteine and the closing phenylalanine or tryptophan. A D gene is named only where the DNA matches it firmly. The size entry is marked missing in some rows and otherwise reads once, few, many or a size class.

V gene,clone size,D gene,CDR3 protein
TRBV12-3/TRBV12-4,few,TRBD1,CASSFGIKRDRGAFEQYF
TRBV11-1,NA,NA,CASSLGGDTRFF
TRBV29-1,NA,NA,CSVLGDPSTDTQYF
TRBV7-9,NA,NA,CASSPGPAQETQYF
TRBV4-3,NA,TRBD2,CASSRQLAGEGETQYF
TRBV11-2,few,NA,CASSRGPASEQYF
TRBV10-3,NA,NA,CAISPDVYEQYF
TRBV20-1,NA,NA,CSARDLGGTQNYGYTF
TRBV7-6,NA,NA,CASSPGAYARSYEQYF
TRBV7-3,NA,TRBD2,CASGLAGPIYNEQFF
TRBV11-2,many,TRBD1,CASSLKWPGQGDLLRNENTDTQYF
TRBV5-5,few,NA,CASSLVWSDTQYF
TRBV10-2,NA,TRBD2,CASSELASETQYF
TRBV19,NA,NA,CASSIVDDQHEQFF
TRBV28,many,NA,CASTLPTMNTEAFF
TRBV28,many,NA,CASSLGGQQYF
TRBV29-1,NA,NA,CSVTYTDRTYEQYF
TRBV6-2/TRBV6-3,many,NA,CASSPKWNEQYF
TRBV24-1,few,TRBD2,CATSDWTSATDTQYF
TRBV5-1,NA,NA,CASSPGRYEDEQFF
TRBV3-1,NA,TRBD2,CASSPGVAGEWGADTQYF
TRBV9,many,NA,CASSVVTGELFF
TRBV6-5,NA,NA,CASSRGEPLGYTF
TRBV10-3,NA,TRBD1,CAISWDRVGLETQYF
TRBV20-1,few,NA,CSASNRDDYGYTF
TRBV29-1,few,NA,CSVPNGGGREDHEQFF
TRBV4-2,NA,NA,CASSQEWATWEDIQYF
TRBV6-1,once,NA,CASSERTDYEQYF
TRBV4-2,NA,NA,CASSPPGRLEAQYF
TRBV7-2,few,TRBD1,CASSLQGGRGTQYF
TRBV2,NA,TRBD2,CASSAGLAGIDTQYF
TRBV7-2,few,TRBD2,CASSLEASGYNEQFF
TRBV5-1,NA,NA,CASRRNREEDTQYF
TRBV7-2,NA,TRBD1,CASSARCQGADTEAFF
TRBV7-2,NA,NA,CASSFGEGTDTQYF
TRBV9,few,TRBD2,CASSGRDYTDTQYF
TRBV5-1,NA,NA,CASGISSGEETQYF
TRBV20-1,NA,TRBD2,CSARNIRRTSGRGTQYF
TRBV9,many,TRBD2,CASSVEGKGGRITTYNEQFF
TRBV5-1,NA,NA,CASSNTGANVLTF
TRBV4-2,NA,NA,CASSQGEGGETQYF
TRBV4-1,NA,NA,CASSLKSGDPIYEQYF
TRBV3-1,few,TRBD1,CASSAGQGSNQPQHF
TRBV29-1,many,NA,CSVEPGASYNEQFF
TRBV6-4,NA,NA,CSYFNYLGKNIQYF